The 9 T cell receptor beta chains reported below all come from one sample, sequenced in a study of response to subunit inactivated influenza vaccine. TCRdb redid the calling of the RT-PCR reads with MiXCR, one entry per CDR3 protein. The sample yields 530,000 or so distinct CDR3 sequences, about 11% seen once. The specimen was PBMCs from blood, collected on the day of vaccination. These receptors originate from a middle-aged man who received an inactivated influenza vaccine.

In DNA form, the CDR3 reads TGTGCCAGCAGCTTTCCTTCCCCCCTTCGAGCGGGGTACTTCGCGAACACCGGGGAGCTGTTTTTT. Protein: CASSFPSPLRAGYFANTGELFF. The chain employs TRBV7-2 and TRBJ2-2; 7 bases match TRBD2. Germline CDR1 SGHTA, CDR2 FQGNSA. The CDR3 consists of 22 residues. The ends lost 3 bases at V and 0 bases at J; junction bases unmatched: 22.

This clonotype occurred many times. V usage is TRBV2 and J usage is TRBJ2-7; D is unresolved. Germline CDR1 and CDR2: SNHLY and FYNNEI. This CDR3 comprises 13 residues. V was cut by 4 bases and J by 6 bases, with 13 bases left in between. The CDR3 DNA sequence: TGTGCCAGCAGTGCGGGCTTCCAGACCGAGCAGTACTTC. It yields the protein CASSAGFQTEQYF. Complete variable domain (other parts from reference TRBV2 and TRBJ2-7): EPEVTQTPSHQVTQMGQEVILRCVPISNHLYFYWYRQILGQKVEFLVSFYNNEISEKSEIFDDQFSVERPDGSNFTLKIRSTKLEDSAMYFCASSAGFQTEQYFGPGTRLTVT.

This clonotype was observed a handful of times. The chain has TRBV24-1 and TRBJ2-7, with a possible D match to TRBD1 (6 bases). Looked up from germline, CDR1 is KGHDR and CDR2 is SFDVKD. The CDR3 runs 17 residues. Trimming pared 8 bases from V and 1 base from J, leaving 23 bases between. This chain's CDR3 is CATNRRRNRAGSYEQYF. CDR3 nucleotide sequence: TGTGCCACCAACCGACGGAGGAACAGGGCCGGGTCCTACGAGCAGTACTTC.

The chain carries TRBV7-2 and TRBJ2-2; the D gene is possibly TRBD1 (6 bases). CDR1 is SGHTA and CDR2 is FQGNSA in the germline V gene. The V and J ends lost 2 bases and 5 bases respectively, with 12 bases between them. CDR3 length equals 15 residues. This chain's CDR3 is CASSLSTGQTGELFF. CDR3 coding DNA: TGTGCCAGCAGCTTATCCACAGGGCAGACCGGGGAGCTGTTTTTT.

This clonotype was detected many times. This rearrangement joins TRBV5-1 to TRBJ2-1; no clear D gene. Germline V gene lookup returns CDR1 SGHRS and CDR2 YFSETQ. The CDR3 sequence is 12 residues long. V shed 3 bases and J shed 4 bases, with 5 bases lying between them. The CDR3 DNA is TGCGCCAGCAGCTGGGATTACAATGAGCAGTTCTTC. Its translation: CASSWDYNEQFF.

This clonotype was detected only a few times. The genes are TRBV3-1 and TRBJ1-2, with 10 bases lining up with TRBD1. Unmatched junction bases numbered 5, after V lost 4 bases and J lost 3 bases. CDR1 LGHDT and CDR2 YNNKEL come from the germline V gene (reference sequence). This CDR3 has 15 residues. CDR3 bases: TGTGCCAGCAGCCTCTGGGACAGGGGATACTATGGCTACACCTTC. Residues: CASSLWDRGYYGYTF.

This clonotype was picked up many times. The DNA for the CDR3 is TGTGCCAGCAGGGACCGGGTGAACACTGAAGCTTTCTTT. Protein product: CASRDRVNTEAFF. The chain is built from TRBV2 and TRBJ1-1, with unresolved D. Trimming pared 6 bases from V and 0 bases from J, leaving 8 bases between. Germline CDR1 and CDR2: SNHLY and FYNNEI. This CDR3 contains 13 residues.

This clonotype was recorded at least ten times. The V call is TRBV7-9, the J call TRBJ1-1; a possible D gene is TRBD1 (5 bases). Germline V gives CDR1 SEHNR, CDR2 FQNEAQ (reference sequence). Deletions cut 2 bases from V and 1 base from J, with 8 bases between. The CDR3 is 14 amino acids. The CDR3 sequence is CASSLIGQNTEAFF. The DNA of the CDR3 is TGTGCCAGCAGCTTAATCGGACAGAACACTGAAGCTTTCTTT. The whole variable domain, filled in from reference TRBV7-9 and TRBJ1-1, reads DTGVSQNPRHKITKRGQNVTFRCDPISEHNRLYWYRQTLGQGPEFLTYFQNEAQLEKSRLLSDRFSAERPKGSFSTLEIQRTEQGDSAMYLCASSLIGQNTEAFFGQGTRLTVV.

This clonotype was observed a few times. V usage is TRBV20-1 and J usage is TRBJ2-5; 9 nucleotides align to TRBD1. Per the germline V gene, CDR1 is DFQATT and CDR2 is SNEGSKA (reference sequence). The J segment lost 5 bases and the V segment lost 0 bases, leaving 7 bases of the junction unmatched. This CDR3 comprises 15 residues. The CDR3 DNA sequence: TGCAGTGCTAGAGAAATGACAGGGGGTTGGGAGACCCAGTACTTC. It encodes CSAREMTGGWETQYF.